This T cell receptor (beta chain) was captured in a study of beta chain features in type 1 diabetes. Comments on this clone: As yet, its antigen is unknown. This CDR3 is also generated by other DNA sequences in the sample.

The study's findings and limits: Moderately but significantly shorter TCRB CDR3s were found in Type 1 diabetes patients in all four CD4+ subsets. No resolution was reached here on whether HLA type influences TCRB rearrangement. Insertions at VDJ junctions were less frequent in type 1 diabetes patients. These patients also deleted more nucleotides at the same junctions.

The study reverse transcribed the entire isolated RNA, so it sequenced expressed TCRB transcripts. TCRdb's table, derived via immunoSEQ multiplex PCR, lists solely in-frame clones and lacks some. Of under 800,000 clones listed, about a sixth are singletons. One heparinised blood draw averaging about 110 mL was given by each donor. The CDR3 has 13 residues. Trimming removed 8 bases at V and 0 bases at J, with 9 bases between. CDR1 and CDR2 from the germline V gene are SGHVS and FNYEAQ. The chain uses TRBV7-6 and TRBJ2-3; no firm D call. The sequenced sample was naive CD4+ T cells from blood. This sequence was found in a man younger than 30 in good health. The CDR3 DNA reads TGTGCCAGCCGTCGGGCTAGCACAGATACGCAGTATTTT. Residues: CASRRASTDTQYF.